Shown below are 20 T cell receptor beta chains from a single sample sequenced in a study of blood T cell repertoires in COVID-19. The method was immunoSEQ multiplex PCR; TCRdb's version includes in-frame clones alone and lacks a portion of them. The top ten hold approximately 0.98% of the sample, which has just under 150,000 clones, roughly 86% seen once. The sequenced material came from peripheral blood. All receptors come from a woman aged 45-65 years with acute or convalescent COVID-19.

This sequence joins TRBV28 and TRBJ2-1, with D possibly being TRBD1 (6 bases). This CDR3 contains 13 residues. V dropped 5 bases and J dropped 9 bases, with 14 bases sitting between them. CDR1 MDHEN and CDR2 SYDVKM come from the germline V gene. The chain's CDR3 is CASSRTDRPEQFF. Written as DNA, the CDR3 is TGTGCCAGCAGTCGCACCGACAGGCCTGAGCAGTTCTTC.

The chain is built from TRBV5-1 and TRBJ1-3, with TRBD1 matching over 7 bases. The germline V gene encodes CDR1 SGHRS and CDR2 YFSETQ. CDR3 length equals 15 residues. V gave up 0 bases and J gave up 2 bases; unmatched junction bases: 2. The DNA for the CDR3 is TGCGCCAGCAGCTTGGACAGGGGACCTGGAAACACCATATATTTT. Translating gives CASSLDRGPGNTIYF. The whole variable domain, filled in from reference TRBV5-1 and TRBJ1-3, reads KAGVTQTPRYLIKTRGQQVTLSCSPISGHRSVSWYQQTPGQGLQFLFEYFSETQRNKGNFPGRFSGRQFSNSRSEMNVSTLELGDSALYLCASSLDRGPGNTIYFGEGSWLTVV.

The rearrangement links TRBV2 to TRBJ2-1; D is undetermined. Germline CDR1 and CDR2: SNHLY and FYNNEI. This CDR3 has 13 residues. Between the trimmed V and J ends, which lost 1 base and 4 bases, there was a span of 5 bases. Here the CDR3 DNA reads TGTGCCAGCAGTGAAGGCAGTTACAATGAGCAGTTCTTC. Translation: CASSEGSYNEQFF.

The chain joins TRBV7-2 to TRBJ2-7; 9 positions match TRBD2. This CDR3 contains 18 residues. The junction had 17 bases not matched to a gene; V was cut back by 3 bases and J by 5 bases. CDR1 is SGHTA, CDR2 FQGNSA, per germline. The CDR3 is CASSFMTIGGRAVNEQYF. CDR3 sequence (DNA): TGTGCCAGCAGCTTTATGACCATTGGCGGGAGGGCCGTGAACGAGCAGTACTTC.

This sequence joins TRBV23-1 and TRBJ2-7, with a weak D call TRBD2 (6 bases). TRBV23-1 is noted as an ORF with a role that remains uncertain. The V end lost 0 bases, the J end lost 5 bases, and 20 bases lay between the germline ends. This CDR3 spans 17 amino acids. CDR3 loop: CASSQSDGPAGPHEQYF. CDR3 DNA: TGCGCCAGCAGTCAATCGGACGGCCCCGCGGGGCCCCACGAGCAGTACTTC.

This rearrangement joins TRBV4-1 to TRBJ1-6; D may be TRBD1 (6 bases). Trimming removed 0 bases at V and 7 bases at J, with 13 bases between. Germline V gives CDR1 MGHRA, CDR2 YSYEKL. The length of the CDR3 is 16 residues. The CDR3 nucleotides read TGCGCCAGCAGCCAAGAGGGGGCCGGTGGGAATTCACCCCTCCACTTT. This sequence encodes CASSQEGAGGNSPLHF.

The J gene is TRBJ1-2, the V gene TRBV24-1; no reliable D call. In germline, CDR1 is KGHDR, CDR2 SFDVKD. The CDR3 totals 13 residues. The ends were cut back, 7 bases at V and 8 bases at J, with 16 bases in the middle. CDR3 coding DNA: TGTGCCACCAGCGAGGTTTCCTCGGGAGGCTACACCTTC. Its translation: CATSEVSSGGYTF.

This clone came up once. The rearrangement joins TRBV7-3 to TRBJ2-1; 11 nucleotides match TRBD2. CDR3 length: 15 residues. Germline V gives CDR1 SGHTA, CDR2 FQGTGA. The trim removed 4 bases at V and 12 bases at J, leaving 11 bases unmatched. For the CDR3, the DNA is TGTGCCAGCAGCTCGTTTTCTAGTACTAGCGGGAGGCAGTTCTTC. This sequence encodes CASSSFSSTSGRQFF.

V and J are TRBV11-2 and TRBJ1-2; 10 bases fit TRBD1. V shed 3 bases, J shed 0 bases, and the junction held 1 base outside the gene matches. This CDR3 is 15 amino acids long. CDR1 and CDR2 (germline): SGHAT, FQNNGV. The CDR3 coding sequence is TGTGCCAGCAGCTTCGGACAGGGGGCTAACTATGGCTACACCTTC. Residues: CASSFGQGANYGYTF. The full variable domain, rest sourced from reference TRBV11-2 and TRBJ1-2, is EAGVAQSPRYKIIEKRQSVAFWCNPISGHATLYWYQQILGQGPKLLIQFQNNGVVDDSQLPKDRFSAERLKGVDSTLKIQPAKLEDSAVYLCASSFGQGANYGYTFGSGTRLTVV.

The gene calls are TRBV27 and TRBJ2-1; 7 positions agree with TRBD1. This CDR3 comprises 18 residues. Losses at the gene ends were 3 bases for V and 2 bases for J; bases not matched to a gene: 13. Germline lookup yields CDR1 MNHEY and CDR2 SMNVEV (reference sequence). The CDR3 sequence is CASSFTDRAQSPYNEQFF. The CDR3 nucleotides read TGTGCCAGCAGTTTTACCGACAGGGCTCAAAGTCCCTACAATGAGCAGTTCTTC.

The CDR3 region has the DNA TGCGCCAGCAGCTCAGACCCCAGCGGGGGCACAGATACGCAGTATTTT. Translating it yields CASSSDPSGGTDTQYF. V usage is TRBV5-1 and J usage is TRBJ2-3; 7 bases line up with TRBD2. Germline CDR1 and CDR2: SGHRS and YFSETQ. The CDR3 covers 16 residues. V shed 3 bases and J 1 base; nucleotides not matched to a gene: 8.

The gene calls are TRBV5-1 and TRBJ1-2; 11 bases map to TRBD1. With 3 bases clipped from V and 6 bases from J, the junction kept 4 bases outside the gene matches. CDR3 length: 14 amino acids. Germline V lookup: CDR1 SGHRS, CDR2 YFSETQ. CDR3 coding DNA: TGCGCCAGCAGCTGGGGGACAGGGGGTGATGGCTACACCTTC. Translating gives CASSWGTGGDGYTF.

The J gene is TRBJ2-3, the V gene TRBV5-4; 10 bases agree with TRBD2. The CDR3 contains 16 residues. The V gene end was trimmed by 9 bases and the J gene end by 1 base; junction bases not matched to a gene: 11. Per the germline V gene, CDR1 is SGHNT and CDR2 is YYREEE (reference sequence). CDR3 in DNA: TGTGCCACAGGACTAGCGGCGGGGGTTGGCACAGATACGCAGTATTTT. Translation: CATGLAAGVGTDTQYF.

The chain recombines TRBV3-1 (or the pseudogene TRBV3-2) with TRBJ1-1; the match to TRBD1 covers 11 bases. V was clipped by 4 bases and J by 1 base; unmatched bases: 8. Germline CDR1 is LGHDT and CDR2 is YNNKEL (reference sequence). The CDR3 extends over 17 amino acids. The CDR3 bases are TGTGCCAGCAGCCTGCGGACAGGGGGCGCCGGGAACACTGAAGCTTTCTTT. It specifies CASSLRTGGAGNTEAFF.

The V gene is TRBV19, the J gene TRBJ1-2; unclear D gene. Trimming shortened V by 3 bases and J by 3 bases, and 14 bases separated the two germline ends. There are 15 residues in the CDR3. The V gene's germline CDR1 is LNHDA and CDR2 SQIVND (reference sequence). The CDR3 region has the DNA TGTGCCAGTAGTATGGATCGGTGGGCTTACTATGGCTACACCTTC. It is translated as CASSMDRWAYYGYTF.

The chain carries TRBV19 and TRBJ1-5; possibly TRBD1 for D (5 bases). The CDR3 is made up of 14 amino acids. V dropped 0 bases and J dropped 9 bases, with 12 bases sitting between them. Germline lookup yields CDR1 LNHDA and CDR2 SQIVND (reference sequence). The CDR3 spells CASSIDRVDRPQHF. The CDR3 DNA reads TGTGCCAGTAGTATAGACAGGGTGGATCGGCCCCAGCATTTT.

V usage is TRBV6-5 and J usage is TRBJ2-4; D may be TRBD1 (5 bases). The CDR3 consists of 14 residues. From germline, CDR1 is MNHEY and CDR2 SVGAGI. V shed 4 bases and J shed 8 bases, with 15 bases lying between them. The CDR3 protein is CASSLAGSRDIQYF. The CDR3 nucleotides are TGTGCCAGCAGTTTGGCAGGGTCTAGGGACATTCAGTACTTC.

This clone occurred once. The V and J genes are TRBV5-1 and TRBJ1-1; no definite D call. This CDR3 contains 14 residues. V lost 2 bases and J 4 bases, leaving 12 bases between the germline ends. Germline lookup yields CDR1 SGHRS and CDR2 YFSETQ. CDR3 in DNA: TGCGCCAGCAGCTTTGACTCTCTTAGCACTGAAGCTTTCTTT. Encoded protein: CASSFDSLSTEAFF.

The CDR3 region is CASSQAPYGYTF. CDR3 sequence (DNA): TGTGCCAGCAGCCAAGCTCCCTATGGCTACACCTTC. This sequence joins TRBV14 and TRBJ1-2, with no clear D. This CDR3 is 12 amino acids long. Between the trimmed V and J ends, which lost 1 base and 4 bases, there was a span of 4 bases. The germline V gene has CDR1 SGHDN and CDR2 FVKESK. Full variable domain (remainder filled in from reference TRBV14 and TRBJ1-2): EAGVTQFPSHSVIEKGQTVTLRCDPISGHDNLYWYRRVMGKEIKFLLHFVKESKQDESGMPNNRFLAERTGGTYSTLKVQPAELEDSGVYFCASSQAPYGYTFGSGTRLTVV.

V usage is TRBV27 and J usage is TRBJ2-7, with TRBD1 matching over 8 bases. Germline V lookup: CDR1 MNHEY, CDR2 SMNVEV (reference sequence). This CDR3 is built from 13 residues. J was trimmed by 4 bases and V by 5 bases; bases with no gene match: 4. CDR3 DNA: TGTGCCAGCAGTCGGACAGGGAGATACGAGCAGTACTTC. This gives the protein CASSRTGRYEQYF.